Below are 12 T cell receptor beta chains sequenced from a single sample in a study of T cell repertoires in cytomegalovirus infection. TCRdb re-analysed the reads in MiXCR, keeping a single row per CDR3 protein. Of 200,000 to 250,000 distinct CDR3 sequences detected, around two fifths appear once; the ten largest clones hold 55% to 60%. Their specific antigens are unknown. The sequencing used CD8+ T cells from cultured PBMCs, collected from culture after CMV antigen stimulation. The receptors were sampled from a human donor in good health (CMV status not recorded). Some clones in this sample may be carry-over from other donors' samples.

This clonotype has only one observation. The chain recombines TRBV24-1 with TRBJ2-1; TRBD1 agrees at 9 bases. The CDR3 is 15 residues long. Trimming cost V 10 bases and J 4 bases; bases outside gene matches: 10. Germline V gene data show CDR1 as KGHDR and CDR2 as SFDVKD. The DNA for the CDR3 is TGTGCCACTAACAGGGGGCCAGAAATTTACAATGAGCAGTTCTTC. Translating it yields CATNRGPEIYNEQFF.

This clonotype was recorded a few times. This chain joins TRBV7-8 and TRBJ2-1; perhaps TRBD2 as D (7 bases). The length of the CDR3 is 15 residues. Germline loops: CDR1 SGHVS, CDR2 FQNEAQ. V was pared by 5 bases and J by 6 bases, with 17 bases between. The CDR3 protein is CASSPGGSEANEQFF. DNA of the CDR3: TGTGCCAGCAGCCCGGGGGGCTCCGAGGCCAATGAGCAGTTCTTC.

J is TRBJ2-7 and V is TRBV4-1; TRBD2 matches 9 bases. The CDR3 runs to 18 residues. Germline CDR1 and CDR2: MGHRA and YSYEKL. J gave up 0 bases and V 0 bases, and 9 bases lay outside the gene matches. CDR3 nucleotides: TGCGCCAGCAGCCAAGATATTGGCGCGGGAGGGGACTCCTACGAGCAGTACTTC. Translating gives CASSQDIGAGGDSYEQYF.

This clonotype was counted between two and nine times. The rearrangement uses TRBV7-2 and TRBJ2-7, with D possibly being TRBD2 (6 bases). CDR3 length equals 16 residues. Trimming pared 2 bases from V and 2 bases from J, leaving 16 bases between. Germline-derived CDR1 and CDR2 are SGHTA and FQGNSA. CDR3 DNA sequence: TGTGCCAGCAGCTTAATAATGAAGGGACTCGCCTACGAGCAGTACTTC. As protein: CASSLIMKGLAYEQYF.

Points on this clonotype: A junction boundary mismatches the germline segment, possibly from a read error. V usage is TRBV7-2 and J usage is TRBJ2-5; D is ambiguous. The CDR3 runs to 14 residues. Germline V CDR1 and CDR2: SGHTA, FQGNSA. Here the CDR3 DNA reads TGTGCAAGCAGCTTAGATGGGGTGCAAGAGACCCAGTACTTC. Its protein is CASSLDGVQETQYF.

The J gene is TRBJ2-3, the V gene TRBV10-3; D may be TRBD2 (6 bases). Germline lookup yields CDR1 ENHRY and CDR2 SYGVKD. The CDR3 totals 16 residues. V gave up 0 bases and J gave up 2 bases, with 12 bases separating them. CDR3 DNA sequence: TGTGCCATCAGTGAGTCCGCTAGCGCGACCACAGATACGCAGTATTTT. Its translation is CAISESASATTDTQYF.

This clonotype was observed a handful of times. The chain combines TRBV7-3 with TRBJ2-6, with TRBD1 identical over 9 bases. V gave up 4 bases and J gave up 0 bases; unmatched junction bases: 7. The CDR3 extends over 18 amino acids. Germline V lookup: CDR1 SGHTA, CDR2 FQGTGA. The CDR3 region has the DNA TGTGCCAGCAGCTGGGCGGGACAGGGCCCCTCTGGGGCCAACGTCCTGACTTTC. Its protein is CASSWAGQGPSGANVLTF.

This clonotype turned up a few times. This chain uses TRBV7-6 with TRBJ1-4; maybe TRBD1 (5 bases). The CDR3 is 17 amino acids. Germline CDR1 SGHVS, CDR2 FNYEAQ. Trimming shortened V by 1 base and J by 2 bases, and 14 bases separated the two germline ends. The CDR3 protein is CASSLVIGVGTNEKLFF. The CDR3 DNA reads TGTGCCAGCAGCTTAGTCATAGGGGTTGGCACTAATGAAAAACTGTTTTTT.

This rearrangement joins TRBV6-2 or TRBV6-3 to TRBJ1-5, with 7 bases fitting TRBD1. Germline CDR1 MNHEY, CDR2 SVGEGT. Trimming took 5 bases from V and 5 from J; bases not matched to a gene: 6. This CDR3 has 14 amino acids. CDR3 loop: CASSDTGVHQPQHF. The CDR3 DNA reads as TGTGCCAGCAGTGACACAGGGGTTCATCAGCCCCAGCATTTT.

V gene TRBV6-6 combines with J gene TRBJ2-7; TRBD1 agrees at 8 bases. V gave up 7 bases and J gave up 0 bases; unmatched junction bases: 11. This CDR3 spans 16 amino acids. Per germline, CDR1 MNHNY and CDR2 SVGAGI (reference sequence). The CDR3: CASTTDTGGTSYEQYF. The CDR3 region has the DNA TGTGCCAGCACTACTGATACAGGGGGAACCTCCTACGAGCAGTACTTC.

This clonotype showed up just a few times. This sequence joins TRBV7-3 and TRBJ1-1; maybe TRBD1 (5 bases). Trimming removed 5 bases at V and 1 base at J, with 8 bases between. The CDR3 sequence is 13 residues long. In germline, CDR1 is SGHTA, CDR2 FQGTGA. This chain's CDR3 is CASSRQRNTEAFF. DNA of the CDR3: TGTGCCAGCAGCCGACAGAGGAACACTGAAGCTTTCTTT.

This clonotype showed up just a few times. The chain couples TRBV11-3 to TRBJ2-3; 10 bases fit TRBD1. Germline assignment: CDR1 SGHNT and CDR2 YENEEA. Trimming cost V 5 bases and J 9 bases; bases outside gene matches: 11. This CDR3 comprises 15 residues. The CDR3, as DNA: TGTGCCAGCAGCCCTACCGGGACAGGGGCCGGGACGCAGTATTTT. Translation gives CASSPTGTGAGTQYF.